Shown below are 21 T cell receptor beta chains from a single sample sequenced in a study of blood T cell repertoires in COVID-19. Some clones are missing from TCRdb's copy, which holds only in-frame ones; the method was immunoSEQ multiplex PCR. The sample records under 200,000 clones, approximately 81% being singletons. Sample: PBMCs or T cells enriched from blood (not recorded which). All receptors come from a man in his sixties who had recovered from COVID-19.

The J gene is TRBJ1-4, the V gene TRBV7-6; D remains ambiguous. V lost 2 bases and J 6 bases, leaving 7 bases between the germline ends. The CDR3 is 13 residues long. CDR1 and CDR2 from the germline V gene are SGHVS and FNYEAQ. The CDR3 protein is CASSLIRDEKLFF. Written as DNA, the CDR3 is TGTGCCAGCAGCTTAATTCGGGATGAAAAACTGTTTTTT.

The chain uses TRBV21-1 and TRBJ2-7; TRBD2, the D gene given by the table, was not confirmed from the DNA. TRBV21-1 has pseudogene status. This CDR3 contains 18 residues. The CDR3 DNA reads as TGTGCCAGCAGGAAACGTCCTTCTAGCGGCAAAAGCTCCTACGAGCAGTACTTC. It is translated as CASRKRPSSGKSSYEQYF.

The rearrangement links TRBV27 to TRBJ1-5, with a possible D match to TRBD1 (6 bases). Germline V lookup: CDR1 MNHEY, CDR2 SMNVEV (reference sequence). The CDR3 loop spans 15 amino acids. V was clipped by 3 bases and J by 5 bases, with 14 bases between them. CDR3 residues: CASSFSGTTHQPQHF. The CDR3 DNA follows: TGTGCCAGCAGTTTCTCCGGGACAACTCATCAGCCCCAGCATTTT.

DNA for the CDR3: TGTGCCAGCAGTAGGACAGGGCTCGGGGGCGAGCAGTACTTC. Its translation: CASSRTGLGGEQYF. The rearrangement links TRBV6-5 to TRBJ2-7; the match to TRBD1 covers 8 bases. CDR3 size: 14 residues. Trimming took 5 bases from V and 6 from J; bases not matched to a gene: 9. Germline V gives CDR1 MNHEY, CDR2 SVGAGI.

In this sample, this clone turned up a few times. The J gene is TRBJ2-7, the V gene TRBV27; 11 bases line up with TRBD2. Germline assignment: CDR1 MNHEY and CDR2 SMNVEV (reference sequence). Unmatched junction bases numbered 13, after V lost 5 bases and J lost 1 base. The CDR3 is made up of 18 amino acids. Here the CDR3 DNA reads TGTGCCAGCAGTCCCTCCCCGGGACTAGCGGATTTTTCCTACGAGCAGTACTTC. Its protein product is CASSPSPGLADFSYEQYF.

The genes are TRBV5-4 and TRBJ1-1; 7 nucleotides line up with TRBD1. V trimming: 4 bases; J trimming: 1 base; junction bases outside the gene matches: 10. There are 16 residues in the CDR3. From germline, CDR1 is SGHNT and CDR2 YYREEE (reference sequence). In DNA form, the CDR3 reads TGTGCCAGCAGCGCGCCCTACAGGGGAGGGAACACTGAAGCTTTCTTT. This gives the protein CASSAPYRGGNTEAFF.

The DNA of the CDR3 is TGTGCCAGCAGCTTGCCAGGCTCCTACAATGAGCAGTTCTTC. Its translation is CASSLPGSYNEQFF. The chain is built from TRBV5-6 and TRBJ2-1; D unresolved. Deletions cut 1 base from V and 0 bases from J, with 5 bases between. The CDR3 runs to 14 residues. In germline, CDR1 is SGHDT, CDR2 YYEEEE.

The sample holds one count of this clone. V gene TRBV5-1 combines with J gene TRBJ2-1, with 7 bases identical to TRBD2. The germline V gene has CDR1 SGHRS and CDR2 YFSETQ. V dropped 0 bases and J dropped 6; count of bases not matched to a gene: 6. This CDR3 comprises 15 residues. The CDR3 coding sequence is TGCGCCAGCAGCTTGGGGCGACTAGCCTTCAATGAGCAGTTCTTC. This gives the protein CASSLGRLAFNEQFF.

About this clone itself: Within the sample, other DNA sequences also encode this same CDR3. V is TRBV5-1 and J is TRBJ1-1; D unresolved. There are 14 residues in the CDR3. Germline V lookup: CDR1 SGHRS, CDR2 YFSETQ. V was shortened by 0 bases and J by 2 bases, with 8 bases between the two germline ends. In nucleotides, the CDR3 is TGCGCCAGCAGCTTGGGCACCACAAACACTGAAGCTTTCTTT. It encodes CASSLGTTNTEAFF.

This clone was detected only a few times. The rearrangement joins TRBV30 to TRBJ1-4; D gene ambiguous. Trimming pared 0 bases from V and 10 bases from J, leaving 18 bases between. The V gene's germline CDR1 is GTSNPN and CDR2 SVGIG (reference sequence). The CDR3 is made up of 15 amino acids. In DNA, the CDR3 is TGTGCCTGGAGTGTACCCCGGACGGAGGTCGCAAAACTGTTTTTT. It codes for CAWSVPRTEVAKLFF.

The chain is built from TRBV6-6 and TRBJ1-5, with D maybe TRBD1 (6 bases). V lost 2 bases and J lost 3, with 11 bases in between. The CDR3 has 15 residues. CDR1 and CDR2 from the germline V gene are MNHNY and SVGAGI (reference sequence). The CDR3 DNA reads as TGTGCCAGCAGTTACCCGAACAGGGACAATCAGCCCCAGCATTTT. Translated: CASSYPNRDNQPQHF.

V gene TRBV7-2 combines with J gene TRBJ2-7; 9 nucleotides agree with TRBD1. This CDR3 contains 17 residues. With V trimmed by 5 bases and J by 0 bases, 11 bases remained unmatched. CDR1 is SGHTA, CDR2 FQGNSA, per germline. For the CDR3, the DNA is TGTGCCAGCAGCCCCCACCCCGGACAGGGGAGCTCCTACGAGCAGTACTTC. Protein: CASSPHPGQGSSYEQYF.

The genes are TRBV14 and TRBJ2-1, with D perhaps TRBD1 (5 bases). Trimming pared 0 bases from V and 4 bases from J, leaving 10 bases between. This CDR3 is built from 15 residues. Germline V gene sequence: CDR1 SGHDN, CDR2 FVKESK. The CDR3 loop reads CASSQDARVYNEQFF. The CDR3 coding sequence is TGTGCCAGCAGCCAAGACGCCAGGGTATACAATGAGCAGTTCTTC.

This clone has only a few counts. The chain couples TRBV2 to TRBJ2-1; 14 bases map to TRBD2. After removal of 5 bases from V and 4 bases from J, the junction contained 4 bases not matched to a gene. Germline lookup yields CDR1 SNHLY and CDR2 FYNNEI. The CDR3 spans 16 residues. CDR3 nucleotide sequence: TGTGCCAGCAGTCGACTAGCGGGAGGGTCTTACAATGAGCAGTTCTTC. Its protein is CASSRLAGGSYNEQFF.

Comments on this clone: This could be a read error, since a much larger clone is one nucleotide away. V usage is TRBV7-9 and J usage is TRBJ2-5, with 10 bases lining up with TRBD2. This CDR3 spans 16 amino acids. CDR1 and CDR2 from the germline V gene are SEHNR and FQNEAQ (reference sequence). V trimming: 1 base; J trimming: 5 bases; junction bases outside the gene matches: 7. CDR3 loop: CASSLVLAGGGETQYF. CDR3 in DNA: TGTGCCAGCAGCTTAGTTTTAGCGGGGGGCGGGGAGACCCAGTACTTC.

V gene TRBV2 combines with J gene TRBJ2-5; 8 nucleotides agree with TRBD1. Trimming removed 8 bases from V and 1 base from J; junction bases left unmatched: 0. The length of the CDR3 is 12 residues. Germline V gives CDR1 SNHLY, CDR2 FYNNEI. Here the CDR3 DNA reads TGTGCCAGCGGGACAGGCCAAGAGACCCAGTACTTC. It yields the protein CASGTGQETQYF.

The rearrangement links TRBV6-6 to TRBJ1-2, with D unresolved. This CDR3 comprises 15 residues. Trimming took off 0 bases at V and 4 bases at J, with 12 bases between the two ends. The germline V gene has CDR1 MNHNY and CDR2 SVGAGI (reference sequence). CDR3 sequence: CASSYSRQLSYGYTF. CDR3 sequence (DNA): TGTGCCAGCAGTTACTCGCGGCAGTTGAGCTATGGCTACACCTTC.

The genes are TRBV10-3 and TRBJ1-5; TRBD1 aligns across 8 bases. CDR3 length: 14 amino acids. The germline CDR1 and CDR2 sequences are ENHRY and SYGVKD. The trim removed 7 bases at V and 3 bases at J, leaving 5 bases unmatched. CDR3 in amino acids: CAINKDRDNQPQHF. CDR3 sequence (DNA): TGTGCCATCAACAAGGACAGGGACAATCAGCCCCAGCATTTT.

The J gene is TRBJ2-7, the V gene TRBV12-3 or TRBV12-4; 8 positions match TRBD1. V shed 6 bases, J shed 7 bases, and the junction held 8 bases outside the gene matches. The CDR3 consists of 13 residues. The CDR3 is CASRSDRGWEQYF. The CDR3 DNA is TGTGCCAGCAGGTCTGACAGGGGTTGGGAGCAGTACTTC.

The rearrangement joins TRBV5-6 to TRBJ2-4; 10 positions agree with TRBD1. CDR3 size: 14 residues. J was trimmed by 8 bases and V by 5 bases; bases with no gene match: 7. CDR1 is SGHDT and CDR2 is YYEEEE in the germline V gene. The CDR3 region is CASSRDRGGDIQYF. The CDR3 coding sequence is TGTGCCAGCAGTAGGGACAGGGGAGGGGACATTCAGTACTTC.

The chain is built from TRBV15 and TRBJ2-7, with TRBD1 matching over 8 bases. Looked up from germline, CDR1 is LNHNV and CDR2 is YYDKDF (reference sequence). The CDR3 is 15 residues long. Trimming at V came to 1 base and at J to 3 bases, leaving 5 bases not matched to a gene. CDR3 protein: CATSRGTQGVYEQYF. Here the CDR3 DNA reads TGTGCCACCAGCAGAGGAACACAGGGGGTCTACGAGCAGTACTTC. The full variable domain, with the rest looked up from reference TRBV15 and TRBJ2-7, is DAMVIQNPRYQVTQFGKPVTLSCSQTLNHNVMYWYQQKSSQAPKLLFHYYDKDFNNEADTPDNFQSRRPNTSFCFLDIRSPGLGDTAMYLCATSRGTQGVYEQYFGPGTRLTVT.